One T cell receptor (beta chain) is described in this entry. The source of the sample is a study of technical replicates of blood from a few donors. The CDR3 loop spans 14 amino acids. Trimming took 6 bases from V and 1 from J; bases not matched to a gene: 3. Germline V gives CDR1 SGHTA, CDR2 FQGTGA. Only in-frame clones appear in the TCRdb table, and some are missing; sequencing was by immunoSEQ multiplex PCR. The repertoire holds tens of thousands of clones, with over 95% as singletons. This sequence originates from a human donor in good health. The chain has TRBV7-3 and TRBJ2-3, with 8 bases aligning to TRBD1. Sequencing was done on a sample of T cells isolated from PBMCs. The CDR3 here is CASSEGQGTDTQYF. As DNA, the CDR3 is TGTGCCAGCAGTGAGGGACAGGGCACAGATACGCAGTATTTT.